Listed below are T cell receptor beta chains from one sample, sequenced in a study of shared clonotypes between healthy human individuals. Sequenced by immunoSEQ multiplex PCR; TCRdb stores in-frame clones only, minus some. The sample has roughly 2.2 million clones, more than 85% seen once. The specimen sequenced was naive CD4+ T cells from PBMCs. These receptors came from a man aged 18 to 29 in good health. Some clones in this sample may be carry-over from other donors' samples. Both conserved end residues are part of each CDR3. The order of the fields is J gene, D gene, V gene, CDR3 protein. A D gene is named only where the DNA matches it firmly.

j_call: TRBJ2-3
d_call: TRBD1
v_call: TRBV5-4
cdr3_aa: CASRIDRGSTDTQYF

j_call: TRBJ1-2
d_call: -
v_call: TRBV28
cdr3_aa: CASSPIGAQTNYGYTF

j_call: TRBJ1-4
d_call: -
v_call: TRBV29-1
cdr3_aa: CSVYMSQGNEKLFF

j_call: TRBJ2-7
d_call: -
v_call: TRBV5-1
cdr3_aa: CASSLPGGGYEQYF

j_call: TRBJ2-1
d_call: -
v_call: TRBV29-1
cdr3_aa: CSVRLDVGWNEQFF

j_call: TRBJ2-7
d_call: TRBD1
v_call: TRBV6-5
cdr3_aa: CASSLGQSYEQYF

j_call: TRBJ2-1
d_call: TRBD2
v_call: TRBV7-3
cdr3_aa: CAGELGGSNEQFF

j_call: TRBJ1-5
d_call: -
v_call: TRBV7-2
cdr3_aa: CASSQRGGDQPQHF

j_call: TRBJ2-5
d_call: TRBD1
v_call: TRBV9
cdr3_aa: CASSVAPGTGYQETQYF

j_call: TRBJ2-7
d_call: TRBD1
v_call: TRBV27
cdr3_aa: CASSLTGGRPGEQYF

j_call: TRBJ2-7
d_call: TRBD1
v_call: TRBV30
cdr3_aa: CAWSADRGRSEQYF

j_call: TRBJ2-1
d_call: -
v_call: TRBV2
cdr3_aa: CASSVGLGYNEQFF

j_call: TRBJ2-7
d_call: TRBD2
v_call: TRBV6-1
cdr3_aa: CASSEGRGLAGTSYEQYF

j_call: TRBJ2-5
d_call: TRBD2
v_call: TRBV28
cdr3_aa: CASKTRRELLAGEPETQYF

j_call: TRBJ1-2
d_call: -
v_call: TRBV19
cdr3_aa: CASSIRADVGYGYTF

j_call: TRBJ2-7
d_call: TRBD1
v_call: TRBV5-1
cdr3_aa: CASSSGTGVTYEQYF

j_call: TRBJ2-5
d_call: -
v_call: TRBV11-2
cdr3_aa: CASSPTWRNTPQETQYF

j_call: TRBJ1-1
d_call: -
v_call: TRBV18
cdr3_aa: CASSPPVPVLEAFF